Below, one T cell receptor beta chain is given with its context. This sample is part of a study of blood T cells in healthy people across ages. Together with a sample-barcoded 5' primer, a J-beta primer mix was included in a second PCR lasting roughly 6 to 12 cycles. Each cDNA molecule received a tag from a template-switch adaptor that had 12 random nucleotides. A single record per CDR3 protein comes from TCRdb applying MiXCR to the 5' RACE reads. The table includes about a million distinct CDR3 sequences, roughly two fifths detected once. Trimming removed 4 bases from V and 4 bases from J, with 19 bases in between. The V gene's germline CDR1 is MNHEY and CDR2 SMNVEV (reference sequence). The CDR3 is 16 amino acids.

This chain connects TRBV27 to TRBJ1-2, with D tentatively TRBD1 (6 bases). This sequence was found in a young man in good health. Sequencing used blood. The CDR3 sequence is CASSSTGTGHSYGYTF. In nucleotides, the CDR3 is TGTGCCAGCAGTTCAACCGGGACGGGACACTCCTATGGCTACACCTTC.